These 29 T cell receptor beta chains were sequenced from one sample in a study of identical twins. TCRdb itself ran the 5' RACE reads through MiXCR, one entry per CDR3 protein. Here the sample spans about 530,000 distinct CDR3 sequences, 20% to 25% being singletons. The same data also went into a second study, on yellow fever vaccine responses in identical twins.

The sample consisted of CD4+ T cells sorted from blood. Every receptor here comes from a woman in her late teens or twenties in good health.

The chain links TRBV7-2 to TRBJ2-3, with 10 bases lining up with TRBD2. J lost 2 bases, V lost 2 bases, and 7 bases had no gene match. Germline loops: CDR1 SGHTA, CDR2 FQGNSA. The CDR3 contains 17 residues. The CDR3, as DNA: TGTGCCAGCAGCTTAATCGGACTAGCGGCCTCCACAGATACGCAGTATTTT. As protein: CASSLIGLAASTDTQYF. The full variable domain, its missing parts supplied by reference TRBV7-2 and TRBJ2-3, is GAGVSQSPSNKVTEKGKDVELRCDPISGHTALYWYRQSLGQGLEFLIYFQGNSAPDKSGLPSDRFSAERTGGSVSTLTIQRTQQEDSAVYLCASSLIGLAASTDTQYFGPGTRLTVL.

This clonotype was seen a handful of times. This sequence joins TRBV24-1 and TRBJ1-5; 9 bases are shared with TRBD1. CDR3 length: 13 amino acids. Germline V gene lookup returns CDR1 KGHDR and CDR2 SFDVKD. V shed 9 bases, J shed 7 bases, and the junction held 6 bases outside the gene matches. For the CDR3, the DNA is TGTGCCACCGGGACAGGGAAGGGGCAGCCCCAGCATTTT. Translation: CATGTGKGQPQHF.

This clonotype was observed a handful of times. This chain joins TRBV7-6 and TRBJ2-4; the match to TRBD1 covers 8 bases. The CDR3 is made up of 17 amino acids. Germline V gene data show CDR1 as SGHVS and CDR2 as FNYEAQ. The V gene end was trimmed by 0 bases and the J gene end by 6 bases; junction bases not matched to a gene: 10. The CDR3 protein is CASSLAPTGVGGNIQYF. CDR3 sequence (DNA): TGTGCCAGCAGCTTAGCGCCGACAGGGGTGGGTGGAAACATTCAGTACTTC.

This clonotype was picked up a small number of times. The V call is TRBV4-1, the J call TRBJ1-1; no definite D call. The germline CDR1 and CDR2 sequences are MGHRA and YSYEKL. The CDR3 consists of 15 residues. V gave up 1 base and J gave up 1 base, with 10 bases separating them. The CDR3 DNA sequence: TGCGCCAGCAGCCAAGGGACCCTGGGGAACACTGAAGCTTTCTTT. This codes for CASSQGTLGNTEAFF.

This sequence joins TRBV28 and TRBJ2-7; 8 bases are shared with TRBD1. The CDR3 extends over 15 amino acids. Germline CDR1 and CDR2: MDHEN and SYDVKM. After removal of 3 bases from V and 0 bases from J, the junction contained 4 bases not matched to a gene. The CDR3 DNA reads TGTGCCAGCAGTTTGCAGGGGGCGGGCTCCTACGAGCAGTACTTC. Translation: CASSLQGAGSYEQYF.

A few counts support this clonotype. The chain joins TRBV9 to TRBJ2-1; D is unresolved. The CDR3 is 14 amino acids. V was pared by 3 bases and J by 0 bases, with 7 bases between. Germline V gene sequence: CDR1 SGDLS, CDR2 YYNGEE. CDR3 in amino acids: CASSANPSYNEQFF. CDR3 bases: TGTGCCAGCAGCGCTAACCCCTCCTACAATGAGCAGTTCTTC. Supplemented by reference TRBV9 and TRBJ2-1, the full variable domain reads DSGVTQTPKHLITATGQRVTLRCSPRSGDLSVYWYQQSLDQGLQFLIQYYNGEERAKGNILERFSAQQFPDLHSELNLSSLELGDSALYFCASSANPSYNEQFFGPGTRLTVL.

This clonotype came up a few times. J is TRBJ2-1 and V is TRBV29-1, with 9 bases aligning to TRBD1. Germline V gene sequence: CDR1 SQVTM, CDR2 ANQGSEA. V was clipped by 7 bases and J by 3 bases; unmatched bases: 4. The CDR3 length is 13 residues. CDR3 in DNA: TGCAGCGCCCCGGGACAGGGCTACAATGAGCAGTTCTTC. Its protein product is CSAPGQGYNEQFF.

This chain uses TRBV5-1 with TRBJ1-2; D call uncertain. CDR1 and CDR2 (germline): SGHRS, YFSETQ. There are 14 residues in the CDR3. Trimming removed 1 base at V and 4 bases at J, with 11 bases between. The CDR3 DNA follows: TGCGCCAGCAGCTTGAACCAAGGGAGCTATGGCTACACCTTC. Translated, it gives CASSLNQGSYGYTF.

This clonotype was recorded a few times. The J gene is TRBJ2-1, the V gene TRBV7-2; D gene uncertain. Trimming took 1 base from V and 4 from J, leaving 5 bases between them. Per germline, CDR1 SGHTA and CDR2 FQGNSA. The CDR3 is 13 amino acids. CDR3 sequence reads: CASSLVEYNEQFF. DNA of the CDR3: TGTGCCAGCAGCTTAGTCGAGTACAATGAGCAGTTCTTC.

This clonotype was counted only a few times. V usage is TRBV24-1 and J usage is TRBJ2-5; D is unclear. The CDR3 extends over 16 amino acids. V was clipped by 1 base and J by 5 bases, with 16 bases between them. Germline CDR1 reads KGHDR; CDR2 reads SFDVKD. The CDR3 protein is CATSDFMGPAGETQYF. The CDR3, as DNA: TGTGCCACCAGTGATTTTATGGGCCCGGCCGGGGAGACCCAGTACTTC.

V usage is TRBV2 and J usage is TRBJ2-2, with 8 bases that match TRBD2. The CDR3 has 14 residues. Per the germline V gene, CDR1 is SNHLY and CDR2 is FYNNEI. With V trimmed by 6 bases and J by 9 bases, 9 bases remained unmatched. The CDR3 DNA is TGTGCCAGCAGCCCCGGGACTAGTTCTAGGGAGCTGTTTTTT. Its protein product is CASSPGTSSRELFF.

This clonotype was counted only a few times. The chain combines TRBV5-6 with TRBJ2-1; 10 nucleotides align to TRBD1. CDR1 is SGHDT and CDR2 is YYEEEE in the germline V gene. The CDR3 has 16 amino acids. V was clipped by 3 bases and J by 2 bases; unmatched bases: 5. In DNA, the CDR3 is TGTGCCAGCAGCTGGGGACAGGGGCACGCCTACAATGAGCAGTTCTTC. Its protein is CASSWGQGHAYNEQFF. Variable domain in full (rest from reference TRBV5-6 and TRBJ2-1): DAGVTQSPTHLIKTRGQQVTLRCSPKSGHDTVSWYQQALGQGPQFIFQYYEEEERQRGNFPDRFSGHQFPNYSSELNVNALLLGDSALYLCASSWGQGHAYNEQFFGPGTRLTVL.

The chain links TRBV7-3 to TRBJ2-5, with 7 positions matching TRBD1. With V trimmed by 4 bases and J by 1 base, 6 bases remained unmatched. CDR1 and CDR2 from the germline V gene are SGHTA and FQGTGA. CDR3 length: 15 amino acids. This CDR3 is CASSSHGTAQETQYF. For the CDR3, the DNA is TGTGCCAGCAGCTCACATGGGACAGCCCAAGAGACCCAGTACTTC.

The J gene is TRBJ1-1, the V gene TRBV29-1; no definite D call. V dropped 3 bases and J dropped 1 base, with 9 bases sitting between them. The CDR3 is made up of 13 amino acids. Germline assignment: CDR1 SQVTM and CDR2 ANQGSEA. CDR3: CSVERQKNTEAFF. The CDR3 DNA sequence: TGCAGCGTTGAGAGACAAAAGAACACTGAAGCTTTCTTT.

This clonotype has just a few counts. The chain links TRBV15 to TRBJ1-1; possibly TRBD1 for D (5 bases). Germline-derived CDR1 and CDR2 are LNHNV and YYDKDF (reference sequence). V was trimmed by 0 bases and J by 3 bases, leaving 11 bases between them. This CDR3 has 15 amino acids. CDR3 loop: CATSRDRGSDTEAFF. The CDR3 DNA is TGTGCCACCAGCAGAGATAGGGGCAGCGACACTGAAGCTTTCTTT.

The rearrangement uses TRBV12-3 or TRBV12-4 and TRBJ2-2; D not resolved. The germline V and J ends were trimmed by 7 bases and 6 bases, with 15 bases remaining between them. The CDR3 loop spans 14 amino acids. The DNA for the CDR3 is TGTGCCAGCACCATAAGGCCTCTCTCCGGGGAGCTGTTTTTT. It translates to CASTIRPLSGELFF.

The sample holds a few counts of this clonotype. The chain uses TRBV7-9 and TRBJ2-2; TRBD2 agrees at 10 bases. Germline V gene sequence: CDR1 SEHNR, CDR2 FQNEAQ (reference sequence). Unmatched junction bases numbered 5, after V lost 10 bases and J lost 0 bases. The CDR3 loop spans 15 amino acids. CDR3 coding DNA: TGTGCCACACTAGCGGGGAGGTCGAACACCGGGGAGCTGTTTTTT. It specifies CATLAGRSNTGELFF. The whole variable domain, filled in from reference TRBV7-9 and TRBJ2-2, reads DTGVSQNPRHKITKRGQNVTFRCDPISEHNRLYWYRQTLGQGPEFLTYFQNEAQLEKSRLLSDRFSAERPKGSFSTLEIQRTEQGDSAMYLCATLAGRSNTGELFFGEGSRLTVL.

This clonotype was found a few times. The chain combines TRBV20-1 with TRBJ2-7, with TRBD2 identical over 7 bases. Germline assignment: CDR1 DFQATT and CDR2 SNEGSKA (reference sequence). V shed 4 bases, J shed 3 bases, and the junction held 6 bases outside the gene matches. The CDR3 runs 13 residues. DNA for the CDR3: TGCAGTGCTAAGGCTAGCGGCCGCTACGAGCAGTACGTC. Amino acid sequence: CSAKASGRYEQYV.

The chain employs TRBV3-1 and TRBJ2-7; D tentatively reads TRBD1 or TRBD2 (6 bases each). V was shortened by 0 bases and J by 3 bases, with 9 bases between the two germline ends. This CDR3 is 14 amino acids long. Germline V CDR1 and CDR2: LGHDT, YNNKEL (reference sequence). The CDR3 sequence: CASSQEGGNYEQYF. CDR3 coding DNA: TGTGCCAGCAGCCAAGAAGGGGGGAACTACGAGCAGTACTTC.

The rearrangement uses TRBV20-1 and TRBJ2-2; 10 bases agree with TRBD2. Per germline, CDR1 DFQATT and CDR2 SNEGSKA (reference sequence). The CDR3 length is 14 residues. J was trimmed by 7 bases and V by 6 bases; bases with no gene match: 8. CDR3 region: CSAPLAGSVGELFF. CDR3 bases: TGCAGTGCCCCACTAGCGGGATCGGTCGGGGAGCTGTTTTTT.

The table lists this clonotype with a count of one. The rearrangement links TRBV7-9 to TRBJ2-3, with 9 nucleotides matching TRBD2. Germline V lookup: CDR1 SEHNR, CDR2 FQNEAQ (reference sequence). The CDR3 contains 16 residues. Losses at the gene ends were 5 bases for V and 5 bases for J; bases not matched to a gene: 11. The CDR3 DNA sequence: TGTGCCAGCAGCCTGCCCGCTAGCGGGATAAAAGATACGCAGTATTTT. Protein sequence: CASSLPASGIKDTQYF.

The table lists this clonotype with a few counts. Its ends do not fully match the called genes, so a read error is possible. In nucleotides, the CDR3 is TGTGCCAGCAGTTTACCCCCCGACGGGACAGGCTACTATGAGCAGTTCTTC. Amino acids: CASSLPPDGTGYYEQFF. The chain links TRBV27 to TRBJ2-1; 8 nucleotides match TRBD1. The CDR3 extends over 17 amino acids. CDR1 and CDR2 from the germline V gene are MNHEY and SMNVEV (reference sequence).

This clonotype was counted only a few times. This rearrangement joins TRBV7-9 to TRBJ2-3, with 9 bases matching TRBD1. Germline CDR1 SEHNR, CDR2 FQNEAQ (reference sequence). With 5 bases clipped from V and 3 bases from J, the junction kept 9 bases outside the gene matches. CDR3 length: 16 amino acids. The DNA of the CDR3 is TGTGCCAGCAGCCCAAGGGGCGGGACAGGGACAGATACGCAGTATTTT. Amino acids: CASSPRGGTGTDTQYF.

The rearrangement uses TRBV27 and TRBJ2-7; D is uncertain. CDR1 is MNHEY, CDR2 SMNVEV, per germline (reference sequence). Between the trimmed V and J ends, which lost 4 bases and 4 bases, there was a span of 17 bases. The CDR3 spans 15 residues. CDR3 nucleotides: TGTGCCAGCAGTTCCAATATGGCAGGCGTATACGAGCAGTACTTC. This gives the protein CASSSNMAGVYEQYF.

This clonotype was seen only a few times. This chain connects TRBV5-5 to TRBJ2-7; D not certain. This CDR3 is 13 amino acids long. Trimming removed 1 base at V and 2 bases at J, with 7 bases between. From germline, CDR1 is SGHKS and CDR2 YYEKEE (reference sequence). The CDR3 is CASSLHITYEQYV. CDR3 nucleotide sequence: TGTGCCAGCAGCTTGCACATAACCTACGAGCAGTACGTC.

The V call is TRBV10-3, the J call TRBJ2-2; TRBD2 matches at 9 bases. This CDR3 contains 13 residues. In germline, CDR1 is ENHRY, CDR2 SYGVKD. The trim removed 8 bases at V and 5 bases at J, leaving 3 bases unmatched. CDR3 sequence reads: CAILSGGTGELFF. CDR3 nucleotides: TGTGCCATCTTAAGCGGGGGGACCGGGGAGCTGTTTTTT.

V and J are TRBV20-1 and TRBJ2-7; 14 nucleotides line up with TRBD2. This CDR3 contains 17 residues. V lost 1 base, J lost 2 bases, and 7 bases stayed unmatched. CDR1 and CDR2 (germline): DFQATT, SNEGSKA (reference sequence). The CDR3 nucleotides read TGCAGTGCTAGAGGTGGGACTAGCGGGAGTCAACCCTACGAGCAGTACTTC. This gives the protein CSARGGTSGSQPYEQYF.

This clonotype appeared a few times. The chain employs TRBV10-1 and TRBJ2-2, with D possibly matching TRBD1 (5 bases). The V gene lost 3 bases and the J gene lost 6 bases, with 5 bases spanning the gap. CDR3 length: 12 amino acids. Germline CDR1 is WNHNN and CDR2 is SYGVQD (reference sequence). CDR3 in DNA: TGCGCCAGCAGTGAAGGGGCCGGGGAGCTGTTTTTT. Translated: CASSEGAGELFF.

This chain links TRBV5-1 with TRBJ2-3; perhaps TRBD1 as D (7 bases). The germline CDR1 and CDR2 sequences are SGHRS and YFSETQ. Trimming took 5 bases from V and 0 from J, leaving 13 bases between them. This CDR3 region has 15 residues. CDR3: CASRPQGTSTDTQYF. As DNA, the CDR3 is TGCGCCAGCAGACCACAGGGGACTAGCACAGATACGCAGTATTTT. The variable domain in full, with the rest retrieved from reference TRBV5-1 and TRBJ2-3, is KAGVTQTPRYLIKTRGQQVTLSCSPISGHRSVSWYQQTPGQGLQFLFEYFSETQRNKGNFPGRFSGRQFSNSRSEMNVSTLELGDSALYLCASRPQGTSTDTQYFGPGTRLTVL.